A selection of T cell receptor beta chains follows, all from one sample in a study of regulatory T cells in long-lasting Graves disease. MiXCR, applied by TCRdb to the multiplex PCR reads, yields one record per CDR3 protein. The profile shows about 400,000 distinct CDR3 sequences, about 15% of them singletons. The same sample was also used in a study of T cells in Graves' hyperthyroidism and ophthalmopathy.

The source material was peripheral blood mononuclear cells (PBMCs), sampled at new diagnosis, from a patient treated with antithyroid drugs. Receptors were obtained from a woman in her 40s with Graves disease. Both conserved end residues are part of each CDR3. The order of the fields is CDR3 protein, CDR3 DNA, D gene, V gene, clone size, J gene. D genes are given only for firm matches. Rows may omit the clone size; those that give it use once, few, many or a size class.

CDR3aa: CASSLTGPPAYEQYF
CDR3nt: TGTGCCAGCAGTTTAACCGGACCCCCTGCCTACGAGCAGTACTTC
d_gene: .
v_gene: TRBV28
abundance: many
j_gene: TRBJ2-7

CDR3aa: CAVRGGGGTEAFF
CDR3nt: TGTGCCGTCAGGGGGGGCGGGGGCACTGAAGCTTTCTTT
d_gene: TRBD1
v_gene: TRBV2
abundance: many
j_gene: TRBJ1-1

CDR3aa: CSGLRDYPFNEQFF
CDR3nt: TGCAGTGGCCTCCGGGACTACCCCTTCAATGAGCAGTTCTTC
d_gene: TRBD2
v_gene: TRBV20-1
abundance: .
j_gene: TRBJ2-1

CDR3aa: CASSLGGPHTDTQYF
CDR3nt: TGTGCCAGCAGTTTAGGGGGACCCCACACAGATACGCAGTATTTT
d_gene: .
v_gene: TRBV12-3/TRBV12-4
abundance: many
j_gene: TRBJ2-3

CDR3aa: CSAEGSGYNEQFF
CDR3nt: TGCAGTGCTGAGGGGTCCGGGTACAATGAGCAGTTCTTC
d_gene: .
v_gene: TRBV20-1
abundance: many
j_gene: TRBJ2-1

CDR3aa: CASSMSGQGITDTQYF
CDR3nt: TGTGCCAGTAGTATGTCGGGACAGGGAATTACAGATACGCAGTATTTT
d_gene: TRBD1
v_gene: TRBV19
abundance: many
j_gene: TRBJ2-3

CDR3aa: CASSQPVARRIESTDTQYF
CDR3nt: TGTGCCAGCAGCCAACCCGTGGCCCGGCGGATTGAAAGCACAGATACGCAGTATTTT
d_gene: .
v_gene: TRBV7-9
abundance: .
j_gene: TRBJ2-3

CDR3aa: CASSEYGRNTGELFF
CDR3nt: TGTGCCAGCAGTGAATACGGGCGGAACACCGGGGAGCTGTTTTTT
d_gene: .
v_gene: TRBV6-1
abundance: many
j_gene: TRBJ2-2

CDR3aa: CAWSPALGQGSYEQYF
CDR3nt: TGTGCCTGGAGTCCTGCTTTGGGACAGGGGTCCTACGAGCAGTACTTC
d_gene: TRBD1
v_gene: TRBV30
abundance: many
j_gene: TRBJ2-7

CDR3aa: CASSPQDKIEAFF
CDR3nt: TGTGCCAGCAGTCCCCAGGACAAAATTGAAGCTTTCTTT
d_gene: .
v_gene: TRBV28
abundance: many
j_gene: TRBJ1-1

CDR3aa: CASSRESDQPQHF
CDR3nt: TGTGCCAGTAGCCGGGAGAGCGATCAGCCCCAGCATTTT
d_gene: .
v_gene: TRBV19
abundance: .
j_gene: TRBJ1-5

CDR3aa: CASSSWDRGNTGELFF
CDR3nt: TGTGCCAGCAGTTCCTGGGACAGGGGGAACACCGGGGAGCTGTTTTTT
d_gene: TRBD1
v_gene: TRBV28
abundance: many
j_gene: TRBJ2-2

CDR3aa: CASSIPPTNEKLFF
CDR3nt: TGTGCCAGTAGTATACCTCCAACTAATGAAAAACTGTTTTTT
d_gene: .
v_gene: TRBV19
abundance: few
j_gene: TRBJ1-4

CDR3aa: CATSRAALAGGGNEQFF
CDR3nt: TGTGCCACCAGCAGAGCCGCGCTAGCGGGAGGGGGCAATGAGCAGTTCTTC
d_gene: TRBD2
v_gene: TRBV15
abundance: many
j_gene: TRBJ2-1

CDR3aa: CASSLRISFGQGYTEAFF
CDR3nt: TGTGCCAGCAGCTTAAGGATTAGCTTCGGTCAGGGTTACACTGAAGCTTTCTTT
d_gene: .
v_gene: TRBV7-9
abundance: many
j_gene: TRBJ1-1

CDR3aa: CASSLQAKLEAFF
CDR3nt: TGTGCCAGCAGCTTACAGGCTAAGCTTGAAGCTTTCTTT
d_gene: .
v_gene: TRBV7-2
abundance: many
j_gene: TRBJ1-1

CDR3aa: CASSLARLAGALNEQFF
CDR3nt: TGTGCCAGCAGCTTAGCCAGACTAGCGGGAGCTCTCAATGAGCAGTTCTTC
d_gene: TRBD2
v_gene: TRBV11-2
abundance: many
j_gene: TRBJ2-1

CDR3aa: CASSSGFSYGHTF
CDR3nt: TGTGCCAGCAGTTCCGGGTTCTCCTATGGCCACACCTTC
d_gene: .
v_gene: TRBV6-2/TRBV6-3
abundance: .
j_gene: TRBJ1-2

CDR3aa: CASSFSVNEQFF
CDR3nt: TGTGCCAGCAGTTTTTCGGTCAATGAGCAGTTCTTC
d_gene: .
v_gene: TRBV28
abundance: many
j_gene: TRBJ2-1

CDR3aa: CASSFPGQFEQFF
CDR3nt: TGTGCCAGCAGCTTCCCGGGACAGTTTGAGCAGTTCTTC
d_gene: TRBD1
v_gene: TRBV5-4
abundance: many
j_gene: TRBJ2-1

CDR3aa: CASSRTGLEQFF
CDR3nt: TGTGCCAGCAGTCGGACAGGGCTTGAGCAGTTCTTC
d_gene: TRBD1
v_gene: TRBV6-2/TRBV6-3
abundance: few
j_gene: TRBJ2-1

CDR3aa: CASSVSLAGPSYEQYF
CDR3nt: TGTGCCAGCAGCGTGTCCCTAGCGGGCCCCTCCTACGAGCAGTACTTC
d_gene: TRBD2
v_gene: TRBV7-2
abundance: many
j_gene: TRBJ2-7

CDR3aa: CASNLQGNEQYF
CDR3nt: TGTGCCAGCAATTTACAGGGAAACGAGCAGTACTTC
d_gene: .
v_gene: TRBV28
abundance: .
j_gene: TRBJ2-7

CDR3aa: CASSEETVMNTEAFF
CDR3nt: TGTGCCAGCAGCGAAGAGACAGTCATGAACACTGAAGCTTTCTTT
d_gene: .
v_gene: TRBV2
abundance: .
j_gene: TRBJ1-1

CDR3aa: CSVGDGGGYGYTF
CDR3nt: TGCAGCGTGGGGGACGGGGGAGGATATGGCTACACCTTC
d_gene: .
v_gene: TRBV29-1
abundance: .
j_gene: TRBJ1-2

CDR3aa: CASSQISGRATGELFF
CDR3nt: TGTGCCAGCAGCCAAATTAGCGGGAGGGCCACCGGGGAGCTGTTTTTT
d_gene: TRBD2
v_gene: TRBV3-1
abundance: .
j_gene: TRBJ2-2

CDR3aa: CASSPSLDTQYF
CDR3nt: TGTGCCAGCAGTCCCTCATTAGATACGCAGTATTTT
d_gene: .
v_gene: TRBV28
abundance: many
j_gene: TRBJ2-3

CDR3aa: CASSNQYLRTEAFF
CDR3nt: TGTGCCAGCAGTAACCAGTATCTGAGGACTGAAGCTTTCTTT
d_gene: .
v_gene: TRBV27
abundance: many
j_gene: TRBJ1-1

CDR3aa: CATSDFGVLYF
CDR3nt: TGTGCCACCAGTGATTTCGGGGTCCTGTATTTT
d_gene: .
v_gene: TRBV24-1
abundance: few
j_gene: TRBJ2-3

CDR3aa: CSARAGTPQETQYF
CDR3nt: TGCAGTGCTAGAGCGGGAACGCCCCAAGAGACCCAGTACTTC
d_gene: .
v_gene: TRBV20-1
abundance: many
j_gene: TRBJ2-5

CDR3aa: CASSWDSLSGANVLTF
CDR3nt: TGTGCCAGCAGTTGGGACAGTCTCTCTGGGGCCAACGTCCTGACTTTC
d_gene: TRBD1
v_gene: TRBV12-3/TRBV12-4
abundance: many
j_gene: TRBJ2-6

CDR3aa: CATSRDRGPGQPQHF
CDR3nt: TGTGCCACCAGCAGAGACAGGGGGCCAGGTCAGCCCCAGCATTTT
d_gene: TRBD1
v_gene: TRBV15
abundance: many
j_gene: TRBJ1-5

CDR3aa: CASSLFGSSSGEQFF
CDR3nt: TGTGCCAGCAGTTTATTTGGGTCAAGTTCAGGTGAGCAGTTCTTC
d_gene: .
v_gene: TRBV27
abundance: many
j_gene: TRBJ2-1

CDR3aa: CASSLLREGHEQFF
CDR3nt: TGTGCCAGCAGCTTATTGCGGGAGGGGCATGAGCAGTTCTTC
d_gene: TRBD2
v_gene: TRBV7-9
abundance: many
j_gene: TRBJ2-1

CDR3aa: CSARQDVSTQYF
CDR3nt: TGCAGTGCTAGGCAGGACGTCAGTACGCAGTATTTT
d_gene: .
v_gene: TRBV20-1
abundance: many
j_gene: TRBJ2-3

CDR3aa: CASSRRPGQGTSGSVSYEQYF
CDR3nt: TGTGCCAGCAGCCGACGACCGGGACAGGGGACTAGCGGGAGTGTTTCGTACGAGCAGTACTTC
d_gene: TRBD2
v_gene: TRBV7-9
abundance: many
j_gene: TRBJ2-7

CDR3aa: CASRADEAFF
CDR3nt: TGTGCCAGCAGAGCCGACGAAGCTTTCTTT
d_gene: .
v_gene: TRBV28
abundance: many
j_gene: TRBJ1-1

CDR3aa: CASSPDGSYGYTF
CDR3nt: TGTGCCAGCAGCCCGGACGGCTCTTATGGCTACACCTTC
d_gene: .
v_gene: TRBV5-6
abundance: once
j_gene: TRBJ1-2

CDR3aa: CSVDLGGGQPQHF
CDR3nt: TGCAGCGTTGATTTAGGGGGAGGTCAGCCCCAGCATTTT
d_gene: .
v_gene: TRBV29-1
abundance: many
j_gene: TRBJ1-5

CDR3aa: CASSQDFRGHSSYEQYF
CDR3nt: TGTGCCAGCAGCCAAGATTTTCGCGGCCACAGCTCCTACGAGCAGTACTTC
d_gene: .
v_gene: TRBV4-2
abundance: .
j_gene: TRBJ2-7

CDR3aa: CASTPGGQGIDEQYF
CDR3nt: TGTGCCAGCACCCCAGGCGGGCAGGGGATAGACGAGCAGTACTTC
d_gene: .
v_gene: TRBV12-3/TRBV12-4
abundance: few
j_gene: TRBJ2-7

CDR3aa: CASSLGAGSNQPQHF
CDR3nt: TGTGCCAGCAGCTTAGGCGCCGGGAGCAATCAGCCCCAGCATTTT
d_gene: .
v_gene: TRBV7-2
abundance: many
j_gene: TRBJ1-5

CDR3aa: CASSTGLAGEQFYEQYF
CDR3nt: TGCGCCAGCAGCACGGGACTAGCGGGAGAACAATTCTACGAGCAGTACTTC
d_gene: TRBD2
v_gene: TRBV5-1
abundance: .
j_gene: TRBJ2-7

CDR3aa: CASSIPRELPGELFF
CDR3nt: TGTGCCAGTAGTATCCCCCGGGAGCTCCCCGGGGAGCTGTTTTTT
d_gene: .
v_gene: TRBV19
abundance: few
j_gene: TRBJ2-2

CDR3aa: CASMDRGQREQYF
CDR3nt: TGTGCCAGCATGGACAGGGGACAACGGGAGCAGTACTTC
d_gene: TRBD1
v_gene: TRBV12-3/TRBV12-4
abundance: many
j_gene: TRBJ2-7

CDR3aa: CASSLGQDPYEQYF
CDR3nt: TGCGCCAGCAGCTTGGGTCAGGATCCCTACGAGCAGTACTTC
d_gene: .
v_gene: TRBV5-1
abundance: many
j_gene: TRBJ2-7

CDR3aa: CASSFESGGKRLYTDTQYF
CDR3nt: TGTGCCAGCAGTTTCGAGAGCGGGGGCAAACGACTGTACACAGATACGCAGTATTTT
d_gene: TRBD2
v_gene: TRBV12-3/TRBV12-4
abundance: many
j_gene: TRBJ2-3

CDR3aa: CASSDSTMNTEAFF
CDR3nt: TGTGCCAGCAGCGATAGCACCATGAACACTGAAGCTTTCTTT
d_gene: .
v_gene: TRBV7-8
abundance: many
j_gene: TRBJ1-1

CDR3aa: CASSLGTGDTDTQYF
CDR3nt: TGTGCCAGCAGCTTGGGGACAGGGGATACAGATACGCAGTATTTT
d_gene: TRBD1
v_gene: TRBV5-6
abundance: few
j_gene: TRBJ2-3

CDR3aa: CASSPTRGGFGGELFF
CDR3nt: TGTGCCAGCAGTCCGACACGTGGGGGTTTTGGCGGGGAGCTGTTTTTT
d_gene: .
v_gene: TRBV12-3/TRBV12-4
abundance: many
j_gene: TRBJ2-2

CDR3aa: CASSKITEGWNSPLHF
CDR3nt: TGTGCCAGCAGTAAAATAACGGAGGGGTGGAATTCACCCCTCCACTTT
d_gene: .
v_gene: TRBV6-1
abundance: many
j_gene: TRBJ1-6

CDR3aa: CASGGGYRDYEQYF
CDR3nt: TGTGCTAGTGGCGGAGGATACAGGGATTACGAGCAGTACTTC
d_gene: .
v_gene: TRBV12-5
abundance: many
j_gene: TRBJ2-7